This T cell receptor (beta chain) emerged from a study of blood T cells in healthy people across ages. Notes on this clonotype: Its target is unknown.

V was pared by 7 bases and J by 3 bases, with 13 bases between. The germline gives CDR1 SQVTM, CDR2 ANQGSEA. This CDR3 is built from 12 residues. Study-wide results and limits: A conclusive naive versus antigen-experienced comparison was prevented by the unsorted PBMCs.

Sample-barcoded 5' priming and a J-beta primer mix drove a second PCR of roughly 7 to 11 cycles. TCRdb processed the 5' RACE reads anew with MiXCR; each CDR3 protein has one entry. This repertoire shows 1.2 million to 1.5 million distinct CDR3 sequences, roughly 60% found once; its top ten account for about 6.7%. The sequenced sample consisted of blood. The clonotype originates from a man between 18 and 29 years old in good health. The genes are TRBV29-1 and TRBJ2-7, with no clear D. The CDR3 is CSAAMNFYEQYF. CDR3 DNA: TGCAGCGCAGCCATGAATTTCTACGAGCAGTACTTC.